This TCR beta chain was identified during a study of T-cell reconstitution after alpha-beta-depleted transplantation in children. The table lists this clonotype with many counts. The authors prepared the TCRbeta library with unique molecular identifiers. MiXCR was run by TCRdb on the PCR reads, yielding one entry per CDR3 protein. This table holds about 580,000 distinct CDR3 sequences, 23% found once. This specimen consisted of PBMCs, mostly from graft donor cells, obtained 360 days after TCRalphabeta/CD19-depleted stem cell transplant. The receptor's source is a boy younger than two who had a stem cell transplant for acute myeloid leukemia, so the T cells may come from the graft donor.

This CDR3 is CSVAPPEQFF. CDR3 DNA: TGCAGCGTTGCTCCGCCTGAGCAGTTCTTC. The chain carries TRBV29-1 and TRBJ2-1; no clear D. The V end was cut by 4 bases, the J end by 9 bases, with 7 bases between. The CDR3 covers 10 residues. Germline loops: CDR1 SQVTM, CDR2 ANQGSEA.